This TCR beta chain is from a study of cytomegalovirus exposure and HLA in healthy donors. General observations from the study: The study flagged fewer than 200 TCR beta chains as cytomegalovirus-associated. Diagnosis of cytomegalovirus status made by the classifier reportedly showed high specificity and sensitivity. Specific recognition of CMV antigens was confirmed in vitro for a few chains (all CMV-associated). The tendency of first-cohort TCR clusters to co-occur in the 120 or so validation repertoires emerged from a later analysis.

This table comes from immunoSEQ multiplex PCR, and its TCRdb copy is limited to in-frame clones, with some not included. The table lists under 150,000 clones, 80% to 90% of them singletons. Remarks on this clone: Its specificity is unknown.

The CDR3 totals 16 residues. Trimming cost V 2 bases and J 4 bases, with 15 bases left between them. In germline, CDR1 is WNHNN, CDR2 SYGVQD (reference sequence). Sequences were obtained from PBMCs. This chain joins TRBV10-1 and TRBJ1-5; no reliable D call. The sequence was collected from a woman between 18 and 29 years old in good health and CMV-seropositive. The CDR3 sequence: CASSEQTAFDNQPQHF. CDR3 nucleotide sequence: TGCGCCAGCAGTGAGCAAACAGCTTTCGATAATCAGCCCCAGCATTTT.